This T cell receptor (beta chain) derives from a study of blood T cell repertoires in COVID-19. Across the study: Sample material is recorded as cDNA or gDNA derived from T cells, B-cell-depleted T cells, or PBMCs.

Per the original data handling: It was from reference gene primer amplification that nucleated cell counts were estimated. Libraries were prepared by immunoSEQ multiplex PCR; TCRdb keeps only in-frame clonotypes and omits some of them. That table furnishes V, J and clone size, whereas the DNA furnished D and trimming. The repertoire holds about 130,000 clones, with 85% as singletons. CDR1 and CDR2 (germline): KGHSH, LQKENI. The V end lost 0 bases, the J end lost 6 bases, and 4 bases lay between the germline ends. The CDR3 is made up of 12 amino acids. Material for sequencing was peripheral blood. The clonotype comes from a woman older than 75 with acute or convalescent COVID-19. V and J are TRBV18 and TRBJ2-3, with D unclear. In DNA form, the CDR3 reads TGTGCCAGCTCACCACCGGAGGATACGCAGTATTTT. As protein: CASSPPEDTQYF.